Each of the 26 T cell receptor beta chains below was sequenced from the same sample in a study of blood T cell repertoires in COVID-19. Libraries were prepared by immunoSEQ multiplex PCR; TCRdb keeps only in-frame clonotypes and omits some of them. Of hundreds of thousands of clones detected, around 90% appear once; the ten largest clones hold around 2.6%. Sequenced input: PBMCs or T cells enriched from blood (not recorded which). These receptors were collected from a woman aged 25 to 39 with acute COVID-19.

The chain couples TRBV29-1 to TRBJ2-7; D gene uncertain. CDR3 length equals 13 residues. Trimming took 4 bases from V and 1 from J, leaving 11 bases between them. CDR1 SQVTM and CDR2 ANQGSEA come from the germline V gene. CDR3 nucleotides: TGCAGCGTTGGCCGCGGAGTTTCCTACGAGCAGTACTTC. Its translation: CSVGRGVSYEQYF.

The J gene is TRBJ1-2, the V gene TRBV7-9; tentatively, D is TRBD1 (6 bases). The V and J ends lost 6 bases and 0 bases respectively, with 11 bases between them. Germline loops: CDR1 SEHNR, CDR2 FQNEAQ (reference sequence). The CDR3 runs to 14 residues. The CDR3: CASSWTASNYGYTF. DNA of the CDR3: TGTGCCAGCAGTTGGACAGCTTCTAACTATGGCTACACCTTC.

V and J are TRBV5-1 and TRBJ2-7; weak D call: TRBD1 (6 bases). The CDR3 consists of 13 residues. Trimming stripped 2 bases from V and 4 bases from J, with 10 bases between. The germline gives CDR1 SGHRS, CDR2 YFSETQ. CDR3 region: CASSFPGDYEQYF. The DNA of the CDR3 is TGCGCCAGCAGCTTCCCAGGGGATTACGAGCAGTACTTC. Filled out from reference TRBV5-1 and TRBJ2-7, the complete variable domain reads KAGVTQTPRYLIKTRGQQVTLSCSPISGHRSVSWYQQTPGQGLQFLFEYFSETQRNKGNFPGRFSGRQFSNSRSEMNVSTLELGDSALYLCASSFPGDYEQYFGPGTRLTVT.

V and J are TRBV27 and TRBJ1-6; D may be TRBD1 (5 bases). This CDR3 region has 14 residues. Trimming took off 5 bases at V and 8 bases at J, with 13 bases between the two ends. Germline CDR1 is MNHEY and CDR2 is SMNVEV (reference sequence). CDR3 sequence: CASSLQKQDSPLHF. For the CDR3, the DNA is TGTGCCAGCAGTCTTCAGAAACAGGATTCACCCCTCCACTTT.

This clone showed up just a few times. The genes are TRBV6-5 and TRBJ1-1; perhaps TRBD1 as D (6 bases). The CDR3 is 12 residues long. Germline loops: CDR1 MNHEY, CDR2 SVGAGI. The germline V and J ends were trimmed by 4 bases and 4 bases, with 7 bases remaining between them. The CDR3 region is CASSSQGTEAFF. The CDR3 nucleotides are TGTGCCAGCAGTTCACAGGGCACTGAAGCTTTCTTT.

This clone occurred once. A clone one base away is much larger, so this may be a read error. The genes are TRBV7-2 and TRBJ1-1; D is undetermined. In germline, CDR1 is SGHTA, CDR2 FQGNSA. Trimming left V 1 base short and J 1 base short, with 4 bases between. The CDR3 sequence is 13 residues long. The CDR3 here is CASSLGANTEAFF. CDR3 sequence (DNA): TGTGCCAGCAGCTTAGGGGCGAACACTGAAGCTTTCTTT.

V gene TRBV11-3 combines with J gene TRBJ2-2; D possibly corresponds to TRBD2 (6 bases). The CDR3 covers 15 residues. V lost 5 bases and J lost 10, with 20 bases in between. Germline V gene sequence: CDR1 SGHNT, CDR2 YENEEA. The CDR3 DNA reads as TGTGCCAGCAGCCAGGGAGGAGGGGATGAGGTGGAGCTGTTTTTT. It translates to CASSQGGGDEVELFF.

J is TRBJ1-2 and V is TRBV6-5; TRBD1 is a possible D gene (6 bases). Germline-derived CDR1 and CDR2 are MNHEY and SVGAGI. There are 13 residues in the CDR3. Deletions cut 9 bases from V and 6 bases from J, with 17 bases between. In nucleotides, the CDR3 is TGTGCCAGACGGGCTGGACCAGGGGATGGCTACACCTTC. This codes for CARRAGPGDGYTF.

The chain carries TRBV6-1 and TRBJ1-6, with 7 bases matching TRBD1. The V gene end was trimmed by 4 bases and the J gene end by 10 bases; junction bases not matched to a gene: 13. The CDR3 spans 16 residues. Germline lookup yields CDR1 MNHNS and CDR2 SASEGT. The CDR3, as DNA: TGTGCCAGCAGTGGTCGACAGGGAATTTGGGGATCACCCCTCCACTTT. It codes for CASSGRQGIWGSPLHF.

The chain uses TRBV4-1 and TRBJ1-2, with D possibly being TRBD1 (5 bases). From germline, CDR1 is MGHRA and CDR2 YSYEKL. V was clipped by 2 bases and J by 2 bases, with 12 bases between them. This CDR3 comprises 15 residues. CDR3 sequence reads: CASSQTGLGNYGYTF. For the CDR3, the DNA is TGCGCCAGCAGCCAAACGGGACTGGGAAACTATGGCTACACCTTC.

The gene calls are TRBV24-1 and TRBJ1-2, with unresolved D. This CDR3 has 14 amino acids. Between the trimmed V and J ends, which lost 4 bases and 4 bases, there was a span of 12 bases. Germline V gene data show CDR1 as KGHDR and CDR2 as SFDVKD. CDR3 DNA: TGTGCCACCAGTGAAGAGGAGGTCTCCTATGGCTACACCTTC. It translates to CATSEEEVSYGYTF.

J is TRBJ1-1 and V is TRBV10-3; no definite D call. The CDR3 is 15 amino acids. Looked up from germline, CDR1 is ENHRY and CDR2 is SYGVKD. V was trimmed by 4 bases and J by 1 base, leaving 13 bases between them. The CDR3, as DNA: TGTGCCATCAGTGGGGAGGTTGTCGGGAACACTGAAGCTTTCTTT. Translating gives CAISGEVVGNTEAFF.

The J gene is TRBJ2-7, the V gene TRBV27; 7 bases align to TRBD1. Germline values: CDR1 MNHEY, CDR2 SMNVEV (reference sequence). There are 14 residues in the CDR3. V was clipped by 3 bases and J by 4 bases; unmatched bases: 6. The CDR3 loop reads CASSFGTEGYEQYF. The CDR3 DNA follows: TGTGCCAGCAGTTTCGGGACAGAGGGTTACGAGCAGTACTTC.

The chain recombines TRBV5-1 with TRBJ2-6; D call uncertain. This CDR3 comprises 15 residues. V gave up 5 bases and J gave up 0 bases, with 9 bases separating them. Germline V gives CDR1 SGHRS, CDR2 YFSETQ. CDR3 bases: TGCGCCAGCAGGAGAGGCGTCTCTGGGGCCAACGTCCTGACTTTC. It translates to CASRRGVSGANVLTF. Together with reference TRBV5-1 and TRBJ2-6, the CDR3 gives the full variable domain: KAGVTQTPRYLIKTRGQQVTLSCSPISGHRSVSWYQQTPGQGLQFLFEYFSETQRNKGNFPGRFSGRQFSNSRSEMNVSTLELGDSALYLCASRRGVSGANVLTFGAGSRLTVL.

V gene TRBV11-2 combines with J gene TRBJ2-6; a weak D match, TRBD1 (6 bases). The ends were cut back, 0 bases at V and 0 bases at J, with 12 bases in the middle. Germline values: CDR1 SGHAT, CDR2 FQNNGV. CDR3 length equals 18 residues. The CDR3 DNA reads TGTGCCAGCAGCTTAGATCAGGGACACCACTCTGGGGCCAACGTCCTGACTTTC. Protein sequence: CASSLDQGHHSGANVLTF.

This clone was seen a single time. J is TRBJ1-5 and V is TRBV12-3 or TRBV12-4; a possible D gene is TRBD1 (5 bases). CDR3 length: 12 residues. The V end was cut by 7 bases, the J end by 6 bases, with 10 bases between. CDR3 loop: CASTGGGQPQHF. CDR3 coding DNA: TGTGCCAGCACGGGGGGGGGTCAGCCCCAGCATTTT.

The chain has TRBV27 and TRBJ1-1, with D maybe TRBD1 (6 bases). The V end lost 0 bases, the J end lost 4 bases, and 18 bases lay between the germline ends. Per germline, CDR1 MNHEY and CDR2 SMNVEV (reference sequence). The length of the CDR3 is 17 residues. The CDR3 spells CASSLSGGLQGVTEAFF. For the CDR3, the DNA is TGTGCCAGCAGTTTATCGGGCGGCCTACAGGGTGTCACTGAAGCTTTCTTT.

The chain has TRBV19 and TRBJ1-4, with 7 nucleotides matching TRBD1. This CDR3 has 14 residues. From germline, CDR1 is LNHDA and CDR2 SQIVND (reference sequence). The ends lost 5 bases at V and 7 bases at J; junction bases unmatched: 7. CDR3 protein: CASSSRDSVEKLFF. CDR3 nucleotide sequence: TGTGCCAGTAGTTCCCGGGACAGTGTTGAAAAACTGTTTTTT.

The CDR3 here is CASSPGRGIGGYTF. The CDR3 DNA reads as TGCGCCAGCAGCCCGGGGAGAGGAATCGGTGGCTACACCTTC. This chain links TRBV10-1 with TRBJ1-2; D not certain. CDR3 length: 14 residues. Germline lookup yields CDR1 WNHNN and CDR2 SYGVQD (reference sequence). Trimming shortened V by 6 bases and J by 7 bases, and 18 bases separated the two germline ends.

DNA for the CDR3: TGCGCCAGCAGTGACAGGGGCCCTAGCACAGATACGCAGTATTTT. Its translation is CASSDRGPSTDTQYF. The V and J genes are TRBV10-2 and TRBJ2-3; a weak D match, TRBD1 (6 bases). Germline CDR1 is WSHSY and CDR2 is SAAADI. Trimming removed 3 bases from V and 0 bases from J, with 10 bases in between. The CDR3 extends over 15 amino acids.

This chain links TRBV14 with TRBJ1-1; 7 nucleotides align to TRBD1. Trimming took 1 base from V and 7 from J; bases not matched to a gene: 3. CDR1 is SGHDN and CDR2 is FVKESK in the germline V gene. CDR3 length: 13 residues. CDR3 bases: TGTGCCAGCAGCCAAGCCCGGGACAGTGAAGCTTTCTTT. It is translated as CASSQARDSEAFF.

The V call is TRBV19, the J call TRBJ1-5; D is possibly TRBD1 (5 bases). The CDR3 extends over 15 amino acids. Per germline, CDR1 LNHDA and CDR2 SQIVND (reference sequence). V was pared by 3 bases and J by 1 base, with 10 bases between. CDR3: CASSIMQGSNQPQHF. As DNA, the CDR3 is TGTGCCAGTAGTATCATGCAGGGAAGCAATCAGCCCCAGCATTTT.

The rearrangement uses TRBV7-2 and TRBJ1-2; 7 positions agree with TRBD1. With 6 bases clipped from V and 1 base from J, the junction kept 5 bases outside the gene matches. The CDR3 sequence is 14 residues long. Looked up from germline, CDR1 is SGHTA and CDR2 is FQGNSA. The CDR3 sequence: CASSFQGDNYGYTF. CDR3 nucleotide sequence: TGTGCCAGCAGTTTCCAGGGGGATAACTATGGCTACACCTTC.

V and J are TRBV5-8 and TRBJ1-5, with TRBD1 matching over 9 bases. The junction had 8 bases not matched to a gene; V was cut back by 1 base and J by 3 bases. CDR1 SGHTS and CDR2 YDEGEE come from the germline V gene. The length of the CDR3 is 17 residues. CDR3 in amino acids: CASSLPPGQGPNQPQHF. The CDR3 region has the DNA TGTGCCAGCAGCTTGCCCCCGGGACAGGGCCCCAATCAGCCCCAGCATTTT.

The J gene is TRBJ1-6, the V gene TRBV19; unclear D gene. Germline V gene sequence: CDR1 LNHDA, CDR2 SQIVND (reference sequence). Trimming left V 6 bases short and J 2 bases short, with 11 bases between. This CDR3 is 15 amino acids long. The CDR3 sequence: CASSPIDTYNSPLHF. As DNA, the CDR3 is TGTGCCAGTAGCCCCATAGATACCTATAATTCACCCCTCCACTTT.

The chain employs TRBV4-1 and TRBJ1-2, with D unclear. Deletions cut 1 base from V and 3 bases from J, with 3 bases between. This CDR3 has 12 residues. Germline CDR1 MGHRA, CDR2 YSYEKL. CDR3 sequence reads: CASSQGDYGYTF. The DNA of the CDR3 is TGCGCCAGCAGCCAAGGCGACTATGGCTACACCTTC.